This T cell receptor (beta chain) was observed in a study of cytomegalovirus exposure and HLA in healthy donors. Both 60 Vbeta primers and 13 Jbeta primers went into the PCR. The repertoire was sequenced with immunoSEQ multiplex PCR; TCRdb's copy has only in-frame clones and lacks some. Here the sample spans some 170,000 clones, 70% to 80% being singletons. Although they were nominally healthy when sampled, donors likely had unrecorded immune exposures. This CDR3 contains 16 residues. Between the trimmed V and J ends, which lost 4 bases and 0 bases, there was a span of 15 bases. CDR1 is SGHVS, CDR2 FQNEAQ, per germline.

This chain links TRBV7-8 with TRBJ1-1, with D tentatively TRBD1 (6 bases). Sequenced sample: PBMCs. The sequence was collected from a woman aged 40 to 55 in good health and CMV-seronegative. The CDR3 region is CASSSGDVSMNTEAFF. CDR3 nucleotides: TGTGCCAGCAGCTCAGGGGACGTCTCCATGAACACTGAAGCTTTCTTT.